This entry lists 9 T cell receptor beta chains sequenced from one sample in a study of blood T cell repertoires in COVID-19. Generated by immunoSEQ multiplex PCR, the TCRdb table keeps only in-frame clones and is missing some. The sample contains fewer than 200,000 clones, 70% to 90% of which appear only once. What was sequenced was peripheral blood. The receptors come from a man aged 45 to 65 who had recovered from COVID-19.

The chain uses TRBV28 and TRBJ2-7; 7 bases are shared with TRBD1. The CDR3 length is 14 residues. V was clipped by 10 bases and J by 2 bases; unmatched bases: 11. Germline V lookup: CDR1 MDHEN, CDR2 SYDVKM. For the CDR3, the DNA is TGTGCCACCCTGGGACAGCGATTCCCCTACGAGCAGTACTTC. Translation gives CATLGQRFPYEQYF. Supplemented by reference TRBV28 and TRBJ2-7, the full variable domain reads DVKVTQSSRYLVKRTGEKVFLECVQDMDHENMFWYRQDPGLGLRLIYFSYDVKMKEKGDIPEGYSVSREKKERFSLILESASTNQTSMYLCATLGQRFPYEQYFGPGTRLTVT.

The CDR3 is CASSRDSHNSPLHF. CDR3 sequence (DNA): TGCGCCAGCAGCCGGGACAGCCATAATTCACCCCTCCACTTT. The rearrangement links TRBV5-1 to TRBJ1-6, with 7 bases aligning to TRBD1. Trimming took 4 bases from V and 5 from J; bases not matched to a gene: 3. The V gene's germline CDR1 is SGHRS and CDR2 YFSETQ. The CDR3 sequence is 14 residues long. Based on the CDR3 plus reference TRBV5-1 and TRBJ1-6, the full variable domain is KAGVTQTPRYLIKTRGQQVTLSCSPISGHRSVSWYQQTPGQGLQFLFEYFSETQRNKGNFPGRFSGRQFSNSRSEMNVSTLELGDSALYLCASSRDSHNSPLHFGNGTRLTVT.

V gene TRBV4-3 combines with J gene TRBJ2-3; 7 nucleotides align to TRBD2. Losses at the gene ends were 4 bases for V and 4 bases for J; bases not matched to a gene: 8. This CDR3 spans 15 amino acids. Germline CDR1 LGHNA, CDR2 YSLEER. CDR3 sequence reads: CASSPSGFIADTQYF. The CDR3 DNA follows: TGCGCCAGCAGCCCTAGCGGCTTCATCGCAGATACGCAGTATTTT.

The chain links TRBV27 to TRBJ1-5; perhaps TRBD1 as D (5 bases). Germline loops: CDR1 MNHEY, CDR2 SMNVEV (reference sequence). Deletions cut 0 bases from V and 0 bases from J, with 6 bases between. This CDR3 contains 15 residues. CDR3 sequence (DNA): TGTGCCAGCAGTTTATCGACAGATAGCAATCAGCCCCAGCATTTT. This translates into CASSLSTDSNQPQHF.

In DNA, the CDR3 is TGTGCCAGCAGTGGAGACTATAATTCACCCCTCCACTTT. It is translated as CASSGDYNSPLHF. V and J are TRBV27 and TRBJ1-6, with D hard to call. Germline V lookup: CDR1 MNHEY, CDR2 SMNVEV (reference sequence). Trimming cost V 5 bases and J 3 bases, with 5 bases left between them. The CDR3 has 13 amino acids.

The V call is TRBV19, the J call TRBJ2-1, with 9 bases aligning to TRBD2. The CDR3 is made up of 17 amino acids. The junction had 12 bases not matched to a gene; V was cut back by 5 bases and J by 4 bases. Germline CDR1 LNHDA, CDR2 SQIVND (reference sequence). The CDR3 sequence is CASSSNLAGRVYNEQFF. The CDR3 DNA follows: TGTGCCAGTAGTTCCAATCTAGCGGGAAGAGTTTACAATGAGCAGTTCTTC.

This clone appeared a single time. J is TRBJ2-7 and V is TRBV30, with 15 bases that match TRBD2. This CDR3 has 14 residues. Losses at the gene ends were 5 bases for V and 7 bases for J; bases not matched to a gene: 6. Germline CDR1 is GTSNPN and CDR2 is SVGIG (reference sequence). CDR3 in amino acids: CAWATGTSGGEQYF. CDR3 coding DNA: TGTGCCTGGGCAACCGGGACTAGCGGGGGGGAGCAGTACTTC.

The genes are TRBV18 and TRBJ2-3; weak D call: TRBD1 (6 bases). CDR1 KGHSH and CDR2 LQKENI come from the germline V gene. The CDR3 spans 24 residues. V dropped 0 bases and J dropped 0 bases, with 34 bases sitting between them. Written as DNA, the CDR3 is TGTGCCAGCTCACCACCGGGGGCTTGGGGACCCTTGGGACACTTGAATCCTAGCACAGATACGCAGTATTTT. Its translation: CASSPPGAWGPLGHLNPSTDTQYF. The full variable domain, completed using reference TRBV18 and TRBJ2-3, is NAGVMQNPRHLVRRRGQEARLRCSPMKGHSHVYWYRQLPEEGLKFMVYLQKENIIDESGMPKERFSAEFPKEGPSILRIQQVVRGDSAAYFCASSPPGAWGPLGHLNPSTDTQYFGPGTRLTVL.

J is TRBJ2-1 and V is TRBV9, with D possibly matching TRBD2 (6 bases). CDR1 is SGDLS, CDR2 YYNGEE, per germline. There are 17 residues in the CDR3. V lost 3 bases and J 4 bases, leaving 20 bases between the germline ends. Written as DNA, the CDR3 is TGTGCCAGCAGCGCCCCTACCGGGGCGGGACGATACAATGAGCAGTTCTTC. Translation: CASSAPTGAGRYNEQFF.